This TCR beta chain came from a study of early T cells in non-severe SARS-CoV-2 infection (dated by TCRdb to the early 2020s). At the level of the whole study: Because TCR sequencing relied on bulk RNA taken from unsorted whole blood, pairing of alpha and beta chains was not possible. Study-wide findings and limitations: VDJdb matching was skewed toward anti-spike CD8 responses, so virus-specific expansions were likely underestimated and private and CD4 specificities were missed.

The library was prepared using 5' RACE. The run used a NextSeq 500. In the TCR library protocol, unique molecular identifiers were attached to individual cDNA molecules to correct for PCR bias and sequencing error. Sequencing covered both TCR alpha and beta chains, and within each sample the abundances of alpha and beta sequences were tightly co-correlated. Turning to the authors' computational methods: Decombinator V4 was used to perform V gene, J gene and CDR3 annotation of TCR sequences. TCRs were defined as expanded if a significant change between any two time points was detected under a Poisson model with p below 0.0001. Abundances of TCRs were expressed as counts per million after normalisation to the total number of TCRs sequenced in each sample. MAIT TCRs were defined by TRAV1-2 paired with TRAJ12, TRAJ20 or TRAJ33, and iNKT TCRs by TRAV10 paired with TRAJ18. VDJdb, accessed 1 November 2021, was searched for CMV, EBV and SARS-CoV-2 annotated TCRs, excluding TCRs annotated for multiple antigens. TCRdb reanalyzed the raw reads on its own, using fastp at Q25 for trimming and MiXCR for clone calling, and kept in-frame beta chains. Here each entry gathers all rows of one CDR3 protein and keeps the most common genes and DNA. TCRdb assigned the V and J calls; the authors' analysis was not used. The sample table contains more than 65,000 distinct CDR3 sequences; only one count was recorded for about 4.6% of them. The biggest ten clones account for roughly 3.6% of the sample.

In the case of this clonotype: Its antigen is still unknown. No clone much larger than this one lies a single base away; base qualities are absent.

The study was a case-control design nested within a healthcare worker cohort in London, UK, with weekly nasopharyngeal swab PCR tests and blood sampling. Healthcare workers were enrolled in the week of the UK lockdown, from 23 to 31 March 2020, and were followed every week for up to roughly 15 weeks. There are 13 amino acids in the CDR3, from cysteine to phenylalanine inclusive. Only the CDR3 part of the read is kept: 39 bases, read in frame from the first base. Cut back by 4 bases and 5 bases, the V and J ends lie 10 bases apart. Sequencing was performed on whole blood, taken at baseline. The chain is made from TRBV12-3 or TRBV12-4 and TRBJ2-3, with the D gene uncertain. The sequence derives from an adult who was a healthcare worker with PCR-confirmed SARS-CoV-2 infection or an uninfected control (not recorded which). The donor label of this sample is uncertain. The nucleotide sequence reads as follows: TGTGCCAGCAGTTCCTTAGATGGAGATACGCAGTATTTT. This yields the protein CASSSLDGDTQYF.